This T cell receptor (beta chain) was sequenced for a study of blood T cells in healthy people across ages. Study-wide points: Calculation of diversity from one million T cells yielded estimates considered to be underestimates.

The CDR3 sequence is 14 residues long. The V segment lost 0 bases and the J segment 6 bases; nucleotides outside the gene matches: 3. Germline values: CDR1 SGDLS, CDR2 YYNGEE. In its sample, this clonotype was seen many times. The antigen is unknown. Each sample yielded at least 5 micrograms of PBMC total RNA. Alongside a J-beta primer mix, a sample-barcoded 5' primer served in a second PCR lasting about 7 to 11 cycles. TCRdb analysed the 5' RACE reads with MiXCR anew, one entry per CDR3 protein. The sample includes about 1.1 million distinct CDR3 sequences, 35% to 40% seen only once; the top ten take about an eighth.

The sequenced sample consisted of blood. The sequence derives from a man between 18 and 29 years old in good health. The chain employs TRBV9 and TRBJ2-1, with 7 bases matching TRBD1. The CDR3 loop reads CASSVGHRGNEQFF. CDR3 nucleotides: TGTGCCAGCAGCGTAGGTCACAGGGGCAATGAGCAGTTCTTC.